The clone carrying this T cell receptor beta chain has just a few counts. Unmatched junction bases numbered 10, after V lost 5 bases and J lost 2 bases. Germline V CDR1 and CDR2: LNHDA, SQIVND (reference sequence). The length of the CDR3 is 16 residues. In terms of age and location, participants ranged from roughly 18 to 95 years and lived in 24 US areas. This sample stems from a study of blood T cell repertoires in COVID-19. Only in-frame clones appear in the TCRdb table, and some are missing; sequencing was by immunoSEQ multiplex PCR. Altogether fewer than 350,000 clones are present, 80% to 90% being singletons, with the ten largest covering roughly 4%.

The chain combines TRBV19 with TRBJ1-2; 8 nucleotides align to TRBD1. Material for sequencing was PBMCs or T cells enriched from blood (not recorded which). This clonotype originated in a woman aged 40 to 50 with acute COVID-19. The CDR3 nucleotides are TGTGCCAGTAGTCAGACAGACAGGGGCGAAAACTATGGCTACACCTTC. As protein: CASSQTDRGENYGYTF.